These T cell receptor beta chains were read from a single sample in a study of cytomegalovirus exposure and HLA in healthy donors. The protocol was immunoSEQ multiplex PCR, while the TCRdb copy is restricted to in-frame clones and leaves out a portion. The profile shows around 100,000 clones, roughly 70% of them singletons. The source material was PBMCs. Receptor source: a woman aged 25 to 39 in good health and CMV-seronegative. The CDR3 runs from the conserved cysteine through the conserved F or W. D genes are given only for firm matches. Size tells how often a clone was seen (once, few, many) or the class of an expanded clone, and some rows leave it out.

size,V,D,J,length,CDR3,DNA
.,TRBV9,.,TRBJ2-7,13,CASSFSPEDEQYF,TGTGCCAGCAGCTTCAGTCCTGAGGACGAGCAGTACTTC
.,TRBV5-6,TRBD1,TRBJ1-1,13,CASNGQGNTEAFF,TGTGCCAGCAACGGACAGGGGAACACTGAAGCTTTCTTT
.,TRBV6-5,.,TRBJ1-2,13,CATRTVTSGGYTF,TGTGCCACCCGGACAGTAACGTCGGGGGGCTACACCTTC
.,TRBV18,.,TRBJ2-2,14,CASSPLTATGELFF,TGTGCCAGCTCACCACTCACAGCCACCGGGGAGCTGTTTTTT
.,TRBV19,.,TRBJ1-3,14,CASSRQSSGNTIYF,TGTGCCAGTAGTCGACAGAGCTCTGGAAACACCATATATTTT
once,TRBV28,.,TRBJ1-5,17,CASSRPLGGGSNQPQHF,TGTGCCAGCAGTCGACCTCTCGGGGGTGGTAGCAATCAGCCCCAGCATTTT
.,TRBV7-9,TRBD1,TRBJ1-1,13,CASSLRDRTEAFF,TGTGCCAGCAGCCTAAGGGACAGGACTGAAGCTTTCTTT
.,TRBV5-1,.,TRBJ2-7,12,CASSFEGAEQYF,TGCGCCAGCAGCTTTGAGGGTGCCGAGCAGTACTTC
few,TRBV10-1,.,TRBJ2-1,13,CASSNQGYNEQFF,TGCGCCAGCAGTAATCAGGGTTACAATGAGCAGTTCTTC
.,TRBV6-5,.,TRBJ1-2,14,CASSSSATNYGYPF,TGTGCCAGCAGTTCGTCAGCAACTAACTATGGCTACCCCTTC
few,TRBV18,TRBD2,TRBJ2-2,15,CASSYGGADTGELFF,TGTGCCAGCTCATACGGGGGGGCCGACACCGGGGAGCTGTTTTTT
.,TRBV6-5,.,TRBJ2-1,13,CASSYSGPNEQFF,TGTGCCAGCAGTTACTCTGGGCCGAATGAGCAGTTCTTC
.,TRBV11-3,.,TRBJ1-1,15,CASSSRRGMNTEAFF,TGTGCCAGCAGTTCCCGTCGGGGGATGAACACTGAAGCTTTCTTT
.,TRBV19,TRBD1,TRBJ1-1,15,CASTRTGTGGRGAFF,TGTGCCAGTACCAGGACCGGGACAGGGGGCAGGGGAGCTTTCTTT
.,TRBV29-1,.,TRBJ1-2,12,CSVDGQGNGYTF,TGCAGCGTTGACGGGCAGGGGAACGGCTACACCTTC
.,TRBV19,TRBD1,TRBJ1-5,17,CASSTYPGQGVSQPQHF,TGTGCCAGTAGTACTTACCCGGGACAGGGGGTTAGTCAGCCCCAGCATTTT
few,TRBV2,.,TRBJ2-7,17,CASSVTRQGLDSYEQYF,TGTGCCAGCAGTGTGACCAGACAGGGACTGGATTCGTACGAGCAGTACTTC
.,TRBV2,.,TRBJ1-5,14,CASNGQISNQPQHF,TGTGCCAGCAACGGACAGATAAGCAATCAGCCCCAGCATTTT
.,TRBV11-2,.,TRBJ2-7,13,CASSLSAPYEQYF,TGTGCCAGCAGCTTAAGCGCTCCCTACGAGCAGTACTTC